Described below is a single T cell receptor (beta chain) sequence and its context. Its specific antigen is unknown. Base qualities are not provided; no much larger clone lies one nucleotide away. The sample comes from a study of CD8+CD57+ T cells in acquired aplastic anemia (dated by TCRdb to 2017 to 2018). For the wider study: On average, sorted CD4+ and CD8+ cells yielded about 3 ug of extracted DNA, with a range of roughly 0.17 to 27.4 ug. For healthy donor samples, the average read count was about 10 million for CD4+ cells and approximately 11 million for CD8+ cells. Paper-wide results and their limitations: Some 30 CD8+ CDR3 sequences were found to be shared between patients and controls, but these sequences appeared to be highly expressed in patients and within the immunodominant clones of the patients. Between patients and healthy controls, no significant difference in CD8+ Simpson's diversity was found (P=0.060).

There are 16 amino acids in the CDR3, from cysteine to phenylalanine inclusive. Only CDR3 DNA remains: 48 bases, in frame from the first base. CDR1 and CDR2, per the germline V gene, are SGHTA and FQGTGA. TCR repertoires of sorted CD4+ and CD8+ blood T cells from severe aplastic anemia patients and healthy subjects were deep-sequenced in the study. Ficoll-Paque density gradient centrifugation was used to isolate peripheral blood mononuclear cells. CD4+ and CD8+ T cells were sorted by FACS or magnetic beads before DNA extraction. TCR beta VDJ combination and CDR3 sequence profiling used genomic DNA as the template. TCR repertoire sequencing was run on an Illumina HiSeq 2000. In the original analysis: TRBV/TRBJ rearrangement plots, CDR3 size and DJ length profiles, and Simpson's diversity index were used to assess repertoires. The most abundant DNA sequence in the deep sequencing data was defined as the immunodominant clone. CDR3 amino acid sequences were screened for sharing across subjects and compared with published repertoires and the VDJdb database. TCRdb ran its own pipeline on the public reads, namely fastp trimming at Q25 and MiXCR clone calling, and kept in-frame beta chains. CDR3 protein duplicates are merged, each entry listing the most common genes and DNA. TCRdb assigned the V and J calls; the authors' analysis was not used. The sample table lists about 110,000 distinct CDR3 sequences, 51% of them with a count of one. The top ten clones comprise 30% to 40% of the sample.

This clonotype originated in a human donor in good health, serving as a control. The V gene is TRBV7-3 and the J gene is TRBJ1-2; matching of 6 bases hints at TRBD2 as the D gene. The closer fit of TRBJ2-7 to the DNA end suggests the J call may be wrong. Material: sorted CD4+, CD8+, or CD8+CD57+ T cells (not recorded which) from PBMCs. The CDR3 region: CASSPTRGTNSYEQYF. The DNA is TGTGCCAGCAGCCCGACCCGCGGGACCAATTCCTACGAGCAGTACTTC.